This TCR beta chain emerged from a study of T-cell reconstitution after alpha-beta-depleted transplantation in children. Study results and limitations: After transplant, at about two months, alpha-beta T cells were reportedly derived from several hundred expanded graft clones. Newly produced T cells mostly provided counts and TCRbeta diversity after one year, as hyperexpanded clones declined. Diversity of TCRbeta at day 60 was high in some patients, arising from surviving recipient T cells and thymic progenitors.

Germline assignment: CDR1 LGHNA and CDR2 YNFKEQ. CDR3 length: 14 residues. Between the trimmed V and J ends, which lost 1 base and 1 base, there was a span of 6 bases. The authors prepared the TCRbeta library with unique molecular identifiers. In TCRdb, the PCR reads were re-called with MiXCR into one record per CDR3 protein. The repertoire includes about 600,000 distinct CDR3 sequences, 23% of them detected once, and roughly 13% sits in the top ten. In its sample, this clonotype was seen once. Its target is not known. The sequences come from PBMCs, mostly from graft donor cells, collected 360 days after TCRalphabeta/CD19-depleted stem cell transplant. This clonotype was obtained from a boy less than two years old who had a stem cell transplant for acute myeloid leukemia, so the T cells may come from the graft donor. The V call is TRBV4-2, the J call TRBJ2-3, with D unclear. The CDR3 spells CASSQVVGTDTQYF. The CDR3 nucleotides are TGTGCCAGCAGCCAAGTTGTAGGCACAGATACGCAGTATTTT.